This T cell receptor (beta chain) originates from a study of blood T cell repertoires in COVID-19. Study-level background: Specimens from acute and convalescent COVID-19 originated in the United States, Italy and Spain. The cDNA or gDNA used as material had been derived from T cells, B-cell-depleted T cells, or PBMCs.

This CDR3 is built from 16 residues. After removal of 3 bases from V and 4 bases from J, the junction contained 7 bases not matched to a gene. Germline CDR1 SGHDT, CDR2 YYEEEE. Authors' methods: The assay estimated nucleated cells by amplifying reference gene primers. The table came from immunoSEQ multiplex PCR; TCRdb's copy has only in-frame clones and leaves some out. The D gene and trimming were derived from the DNA, and the V and J assignments and clone size from that table. This sample has approximately 61,000 clones, with approximately 79% found just once. Input material: peripheral blood. The source is a woman aged 70-85 years with acute or convalescent COVID-19. The rearrangement links TRBV5-6 to TRBJ1-1; TRBD1 matches at 12 bases. CDR3 sequence: CASSWGTGGFTTEAFF. The CDR3 bases are TGTGCCAGCAGCTGGGGGACAGGGGGCTTCACCACTGAAGCTTTCTTT.